These T cell receptor beta chains were read from a single sample in a study of blood T cell repertoires in COVID-19. Generated by immunoSEQ multiplex PCR, the TCRdb table keeps only in-frame clones and is missing some. The sample yields around 140,000 clones, just under 80% seen once. The sequencing sample was made of peripheral blood. The receptor set was obtained from a woman aged 55-69 years with acute or convalescent COVID-19. The CDR3 runs from the conserved cysteine through the conserved F or W. The D gene is left open where the match is weak. The listing skips clone size in some rows; elsewhere it reads once, few, many or a size class.

abundance: NA
j_gene: TRBJ2-1
d_gene: TRBD2
v_gene: TRBV19
CDR3aa: CASSWDYSSYNEQFF
CDR3nt: TGTGCCAGTAGCTGGGACTATAGCTCCTACAATGAGCAGTTCTTC

abundance: NA
j_gene: TRBJ1-6
d_gene: NA
v_gene: TRBV21-1
CDR3aa: CASSPRQAPDSPLHF
CDR3nt: TGTGCCAGCAGCCCTCGGCAGGCCCCCGATTCACCCCTCCACTTT

abundance: NA
j_gene: TRBJ2-1
d_gene: NA
v_gene: TRBV4-1
CDR3aa: CASSPTGTGIYNEQFF
CDR3nt: TGCGCCAGCAGCCCCACCGGGACTGGGATCTACAATGAGCAGTTCTTC

abundance: NA
j_gene: TRBJ2-7
d_gene: TRBD1
v_gene: TRBV6-5
CDR3aa: CATSGQGAFEQYF
CDR3nt: TGTGCCACGTCGGGACAGGGGGCATTTGAGCAGTACTTC

abundance: NA
j_gene: TRBJ2-7
d_gene: TRBD2
v_gene: TRBV10-3
CDR3aa: CAISRTSGRRHEQYF
CDR3nt: TGTGCCATCAGCCGGACTAGCGGGAGAAGACACGAGCAGTACTTC

abundance: NA
j_gene: TRBJ2-3
d_gene: NA
v_gene: TRBV5-1
CDR3aa: CASRRTGTFTDTQYF
CDR3nt: TGCGCCAGCAGACGGACCGGGACTTTTACAGATACGCAGTATTTT

abundance: NA
j_gene: TRBJ2-1
d_gene: NA
v_gene: TRBV5-1
CDR3aa: CASFGTPSYNEQFF
CDR3nt: TGCGCCAGCTTCGGGACTCCCTCCTACAATGAGCAGTTCTTC

abundance: NA
j_gene: TRBJ2-7
d_gene: NA
v_gene: TRBV6-1
CDR3aa: CASSAAPGAGSYEQYF
CDR3nt: TGTGCCAGCAGTGCAGCGCCCGGAGCTGGCTCCTACGAGCAGTACTTC

abundance: NA
j_gene: TRBJ2-1
d_gene: NA
v_gene: TRBV29-1
CDR3aa: CSVDSRWEEQFF
CDR3nt: TGCAGCGTTGACTCTCGTTGGGAGGAGCAGTTCTTC

abundance: NA
j_gene: TRBJ2-4
d_gene: TRBD1
v_gene: TRBV12-3/TRBV12-4
CDR3aa: CASRSRGTGQDF
CDR3nt: TGTGCCAGCAGGTCACGAGGAACAGGACAGGACTTC

abundance: NA
j_gene: TRBJ2-7
d_gene: TRBD2
v_gene: TRBV28
CDR3aa: CASSSIAGDRYEQYF
CDR3nt: TGTGCCAGCAGTTCTATCGCGGGGGATAGATACGAGCAGTACTTC

abundance: NA
j_gene: TRBJ2-1
d_gene: NA
v_gene: TRBV7-8
CDR3aa: CASSPTFTGTYNEQFF
CDR3nt: TGTGCCAGCAGTCCTACCTTCACAGGGACGTACAATGAGCAGTTCTTC

abundance: NA
j_gene: TRBJ2-2
d_gene: TRBD2
v_gene: TRBV18
CDR3aa: CASSPRPSGSPGTGELFF
CDR3nt: TGTGCCAGCTCACCCCGGCCTAGCGGGTCCCCGGGGACCGGGGAGCTGTTTTTT

abundance: NA
j_gene: TRBJ1-4
d_gene: NA
v_gene: TRBV9
CDR3aa: CASSVGAANEKLFF
CDR3nt: TGTGCCAGCAGCGTAGGGGCCGCTAATGAAAAACTGTTTTTT

abundance: NA
j_gene: TRBJ2-1
d_gene: TRBD2
v_gene: TRBV18
CDR3aa: CASSLSLLAGIYNEQFF
CDR3nt: TGTGCCAGCTCACTGTCATTACTAGCGGGGATCTACAATGAGCAGTTCTTC

abundance: NA
j_gene: TRBJ2-3
d_gene: TRBD2
v_gene: TRBV29-1
CDR3aa: CSVDGTSGSRTDTQYF
CDR3nt: TGCAGCGTTGACGGGACTAGCGGGAGTCGCACAGATACGCAGTATTTT

abundance: NA
j_gene: TRBJ2-7
d_gene: TRBD1
v_gene: TRBV4-1
CDR3aa: CASSQVMDRAVYEQYF
CDR3nt: TGCGCCAGCAGCCAAGTGATGGACAGGGCGGTCTACGAGCAGTACTTC

abundance: NA
j_gene: TRBJ1-3
d_gene: NA
v_gene: TRBV10-3
CDR3aa: CAIRESGERNTIYF
CDR3nt: TGTGCCATCAGGGAATCAGGGGAACGAAACACCATATATTTT

abundance: many
j_gene: TRBJ1-5
d_gene: NA
v_gene: TRBV27
CDR3aa: CASSPLGHLSYSNQPQHF
CDR3nt: TGTGCCAGCAGCCCTCTGGGACACCTGTCGTATAGCAATCAGCCCCAGCATTTT

abundance: NA
j_gene: TRBJ1-5
d_gene: NA
v_gene: TRBV30
CDR3aa: CAWSVGDKRYQPQHF
CDR3nt: TGTGCCTGGAGTGTAGGTGACAAAAGATATCAGCCCCAGCATTTT

abundance: NA
j_gene: TRBJ1-5
d_gene: TRBD1
v_gene: TRBV28
CDR3aa: CASSLGGTGGWNQPQHF
CDR3nt: TGTGCCAGCAGTTTGGGGGGGACAGGGGGCTGGAATCAGCCCCAGCATTTT

abundance: NA
j_gene: TRBJ2-2
d_gene: NA
v_gene: TRBV27
CDR3aa: CASSFEGVGVLFF
CDR3nt: TGTGCCAGCAGTTTTGAAGGGGTGGGCGTGCTGTTTTTT

abundance: NA
j_gene: TRBJ2-1
d_gene: TRBD2
v_gene: TRBV7-8
CDR3aa: CASSLGTSGRASINEQFF
CDR3nt: TGTGCCAGCAGCCTAGGGACTAGCGGGAGGGCCTCGATCAATGAGCAGTTCTTC

abundance: NA
j_gene: TRBJ2-1
d_gene: NA
v_gene: TRBV10-2
CDR3aa: CASRSSEGHNEQFF
CDR3nt: TGCGCCAGTCGGTCTAGTGAGGGTCACAATGAGCAGTTCTTC

abundance: NA
j_gene: TRBJ2-7
d_gene: TRBD1
v_gene: TRBV27
CDR3aa: CASRDRLYYEQYF
CDR3nt: TGTGCCAGCCGGGACAGACTTTACTACGAGCAGTACTTC

abundance: few
j_gene: TRBJ1-2
d_gene: NA
v_gene: TRBV7-2
CDR3aa: CASSSNQGNGYTF
CDR3nt: TGTGCCAGCAGCTCCAATCAGGGGAATGGCTACACCTTC

abundance: many
j_gene: TRBJ1-3
d_gene: NA
v_gene: TRBV5-4
CDR3aa: CASSLGRGSGNTIYF
CDR3nt: TGTGCCAGCAGCTTGGGTAGGGGAAGCGGAAACACCATATATTTT

abundance: once
j_gene: TRBJ2-2
d_gene: NA
v_gene: TRBV27
CDR3aa: CASSLLNTGELFF
CDR3nt: TGTGCCAGCAGTCTCCTCAACACCGGGGAGCTGTTTTTT

abundance: NA
j_gene: TRBJ2-1
d_gene: TRBD2
v_gene: TRBV28
CDR3aa: CATSSGARGDEQFF
CDR3nt: TGTGCCACCAGTAGCGGGGCTCGGGGGGATGAGCAGTTCTTC

abundance: NA
j_gene: TRBJ2-1
d_gene: TRBD2
v_gene: TRBV5-4
CDR3aa: CASSSGTSNEQFF
CDR3nt: TGTGCCAGCAGCTCCGGGACTAGTAATGAGCAGTTCTTC

abundance: NA
j_gene: TRBJ2-7
d_gene: NA
v_gene: TRBV27
CDR3aa: CASCSRDSSSYEQYF
CDR3nt: TGTGCCAGCTGCAGCCGGGACTCTAGCTCCTACGAGCAGTACTTC

abundance: once
j_gene: TRBJ2-7
d_gene: TRBD1
v_gene: TRBV9
CDR3aa: CASSEGQAVGRQYF
CDR3nt: TGTGCCAGCAGCGAGGGACAGGCGGTGGGTAGGCAGTACTTC

abundance: NA
j_gene: TRBJ2-1
d_gene: NA
v_gene: TRBV6-6
CDR3aa: CASSTDMSYNEQFF
CDR3nt: TGTGCCAGCAGCACAGACATGTCCTACAATGAGCAGTTCTTC

abundance: NA
j_gene: TRBJ2-3
d_gene: NA
v_gene: TRBV18
CDR3aa: CASSPRGAITDTQYF
CDR3nt: TGTGCCAGCTCACCACGCGGAGCCATCACAGATACGCAGTATTTT

abundance: NA
j_gene: TRBJ2-3
d_gene: TRBD2
v_gene: TRBV7-2
CDR3aa: CASSLGTGTSGIADTQYF
CDR3nt: TGTGCCAGCAGCTTAGGAACCGGGACTAGCGGAATCGCAGATACGCAGTATTTT

abundance: NA
j_gene: TRBJ2-1
d_gene: NA
v_gene: TRBV6-5
CDR3aa: CASRAGTLSNEQFF
CDR3nt: TGTGCCAGCAGGGCCGGGACACTTAGTAATGAGCAGTTCTTC

abundance: NA
j_gene: TRBJ2-7
d_gene: NA
v_gene: TRBV6-6
CDR3aa: CASSYRGRGAYEQYF
CDR3nt: TGTGCCAGCAGTTACAGGGGGAGAGGGGCCTACGAGCAGTACTTC

abundance: once
j_gene: TRBJ2-1
d_gene: TRBD2
v_gene: TRBV28
CDR3aa: CASSFGSGRLYEQFF
CDR3nt: TGTGCCAGCAGTTTTGGTAGCGGGAGACTCTATGAGCAGTTCTTC

abundance: NA
j_gene: TRBJ2-1
d_gene: TRBD2
v_gene: TRBV19
CDR3aa: CASSTGGPWDEQFF
CDR3nt: TGTGCCAGTAGTACGGGAGGGCCTTGGGATGAGCAGTTCTTC

abundance: NA
j_gene: TRBJ2-5
d_gene: NA
v_gene: TRBV6-6
CDR3aa: CASSPLTVRETQYF
CDR3nt: TGTGCCAGCAGCCCCTTGACAGTCCGAGAGACCCAGTACTTC

abundance: NA
j_gene: TRBJ2-2
d_gene: TRBD2
v_gene: TRBV7-9
CDR3aa: CASRTGLGFTGELFF
CDR3nt: TGTGCCAGCAGGACGGGACTAGGGTTTACCGGGGAGCTGTTTTTT

abundance: few
j_gene: TRBJ2-2
d_gene: TRBD2
v_gene: TRBV18
CDR3aa: CASARRVSGSAGELFF
CDR3nt: TGTGCCAGCGCCCGTCGAGTTAGCGGGAGTGCCGGGGAGCTGTTTTTT

abundance: NA
j_gene: TRBJ2-2
d_gene: TRBD2
v_gene: TRBV3-1/TRBV3-2
CDR3aa: CASSQAGGRHTGELFF
CDR3nt: TGTGCCAGCAGCCAAGCGGGAGGGCGTCACACCGGGGAGCTGTTTTTT

abundance: NA
j_gene: TRBJ2-1
d_gene: NA
v_gene: TRBV7-2
CDR3aa: CASSLDRRGNEQFF
CDR3nt: TGTGCCAGCAGCTTAGACAGGAGAGGCAATGAGCAGTTCTTC

abundance: once
j_gene: TRBJ2-7
d_gene: NA
v_gene: TRBV20-1
CDR3aa: CSASGPAGQYF
CDR3nt: TGCAGTGCTAGTGGTCCCGCCGGGCAGTACTTC

abundance: NA
j_gene: TRBJ2-1
d_gene: TRBD2
v_gene: TRBV2
CDR3aa: CASSEGTSGRLLPNEQFF
CDR3nt: TGTGCCAGCAGTGAAGGGACTAGCGGGAGGCTCCTCCCAAATGAGCAGTTCTTC

abundance: NA
j_gene: TRBJ1-2
d_gene: TRBD1
v_gene: TRBV12-5
CDR3aa: CASGFGTGTNYGYTF
CDR3nt: TGTGCTAGTGGTTTTGGGACAGGGACTAACTATGGCTACACCTTC

abundance: NA
j_gene: TRBJ1-1
d_gene: NA
v_gene: TRBV5-1
CDR3aa: CASIGAGGYTEAFF
CDR3nt: TGCGCCAGCATAGGGGCGGGGGGCTACACTGAAGCTTTCTTT

abundance: NA
j_gene: TRBJ1-1
d_gene: TRBD1
v_gene: TRBV15
CDR3aa: CATAAGGNTEAFF
CDR3nt: TGTGCCACCGCCGCAGGGGGGAACACTGAAGCTTTCTTT

abundance: NA
j_gene: TRBJ2-4
d_gene: TRBD1
v_gene: TRBV15
CDR3aa: CATSRDGGQGQNIQYF
CDR3nt: TGTGCCACCAGCAGAGATGGGGGACAGGGCCAAAACATTCAGTACTTC

abundance: NA
j_gene: TRBJ1-3
d_gene: NA
v_gene: TRBV11-2
CDR3aa: CASSLGGSGLNTIYF
CDR3nt: TGTGCCAGCAGCTTAGGAGGTAGCGGTCTCAACACCATATATTTT

abundance: NA
j_gene: TRBJ2-2
d_gene: TRBD1
v_gene: TRBV5-4
CDR3aa: CASSPQGQGAAGELFF
CDR3nt: TGTGCCAGCAGCCCGCAGGGACAGGGGGCCGCCGGGGAGCTGTTTTTT

abundance: NA
j_gene: TRBJ2-3
d_gene: NA
v_gene: TRBV12-3/TRBV12-4
CDR3aa: CASSLDTTDTQYF
CDR3nt: TGTGCCAGCAGTTTAGACACCACAGATACGCAGTATTTT

abundance: once
j_gene: TRBJ1-2
d_gene: TRBD1
v_gene: TRBV7-8
CDR3aa: CASSLDRTGGYTF
CDR3nt: TGTGCCAGCAGCTTGGACAGGACGGGCGGCTACACCTTC

abundance: NA
j_gene: TRBJ2-1
d_gene: NA
v_gene: TRBV19
CDR3aa: CASSIGNNEQFF
CDR3nt: TGTGCCAGTAGTATCGGTAACAATGAGCAGTTCTTC

abundance: NA
j_gene: TRBJ1-5
d_gene: TRBD1
v_gene: TRBV9
CDR3aa: CASSVERDRESNQPQHF
CDR3nt: TGTGCCAGCAGCGTAGAGAGGGACAGGGAGAGCAATCAGCCCCAGCATTTT

abundance: NA
j_gene: TRBJ2-5
d_gene: NA
v_gene: TRBV6-6
CDR3aa: CASSRATGGSQETQYF
CDR3nt: TGTGCCAGCAGTCGAGCCACTGGCGGGTCACAAGAGACCCAGTACTTC